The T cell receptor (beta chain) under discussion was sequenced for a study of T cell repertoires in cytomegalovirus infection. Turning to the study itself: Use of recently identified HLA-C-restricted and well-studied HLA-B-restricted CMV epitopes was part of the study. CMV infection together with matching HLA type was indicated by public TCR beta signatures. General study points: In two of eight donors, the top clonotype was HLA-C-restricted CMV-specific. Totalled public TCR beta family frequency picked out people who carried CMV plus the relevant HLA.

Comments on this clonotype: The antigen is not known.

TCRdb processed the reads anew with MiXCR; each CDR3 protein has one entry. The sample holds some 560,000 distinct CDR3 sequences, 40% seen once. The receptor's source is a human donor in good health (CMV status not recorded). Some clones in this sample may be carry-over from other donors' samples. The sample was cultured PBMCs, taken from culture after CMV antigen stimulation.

The CDR3 bases are TGTGCCAGCAGCCTACGGAGCCGGCCAACTAATGAAAAACTGTTTTTT. Its translation is CASSLRSRPTNEKLFF. The rearrangement joins TRBV3-1 to TRBJ1-4; D unresolved. There are 16 residues in the CDR3. The germline V gene encodes CDR1 LGHDT and CDR2 YNNKEL (reference sequence). Trimming took 4 bases from V and 0 from J, leaving 12 bases between them.